The text below deals with one T cell receptor (beta chain). This clonotype was detected only a few times. The specificity of this receptor is unknown. Base-call qualities are not available, and no considerably larger clone is one nucleotide away. At the junction V is shortened by 4 bases and J by 4 bases, with 15 bases in between. The germline V gene sets CDR1 to SGHRS and CDR2 to YFSETQ. The CDR3 covers 15 residues, taking in both the cysteine and the phenylalanine. This entry keeps only the CDR3 DNA: 45 bases, framed from base 1. These data come from a study of human T cells and chemical hapten exposure (dated by TCRdb to the early 2020s). For the study in its entirety: Libraries were pooled for sequencing, and per-sample TCR yields varied mainly because of small differences in library volumes within the pool. The study tracked peripheral blood TCR repertoire changes in vivo during primary and secondary sensitization to the hapten diphenylcyclopropenone (DPC) in alopecia patients. Each blood RNA sample was used to sequence both TCR alpha and TCR beta chains.

Paper-wide results and their limitations: The number of TCRs above 1 in 1000 frequency did not change with DPC sensitization; there was no evidence of global repertoire structure alterations. After repeated subsampling, changes were observed in the strength of the expansion versus patch-test correlation and in the threshold at which the correlation became significant.

Unfractionated whole blood was collected in Tempus Blood RNA tubes, and total RNA was extracted from that blood. Roughly five healthy volunteers acted as controls for TCR sequencing and had blood drawn at day 0, 2 weeks and 6 weeks. Receptor libraries were prepared by 5' RACE. TCRdb names Illumina MiSeq as the instrument used. Library preparation attached unique molecular identifiers to individual cDNA molecules for quantitative, reproducible TCR counting. From the authors' description of their analysis: Samples had a median of 95,638 TCRs, with a range from about 23,224 to 700,000. V, J and CDR3 annotation of the TCR reads was performed with the Decombinator software suite. For the PS versus PT1 abundance plots, all samples were subsampled to the same number of TCRs (28,000). TCRs were defined as expanded if absent before sensitization and observed at least eight times at the 2-week time point. In TCRdb, the public reads were trimmed at Q25 with fastp and aligned with MiXCR, with productive beta chains retained. Entries are consolidated by CDR3 protein sequence, retaining the most common genes and DNA. These V and J calls originate from TCRdb's pipeline instead of the authors' own analysis. The table for this sample lists tens of thousands of distinct CDR3 sequences; approximately 7.7% of them were counted only once. The top ten clonotypes cover roughly 2.4% of the sample.

The TCR was taken from a male donor in good health. This chain joins TRBV5-1 to TRBJ1-3; a tentative D call is TRBD1 (5 bases match). The CDR3 protein is CASSPTTAGGNTIYF. The nucleotides read TGCGCCAGCAGCCCCACGACAGCCGGGGGAAACACCATATATTTT.